This T cell receptor (beta chain) was captured in a study of identical twins. Concerning this clonotype: Its matching antigen is unknown.

Every sampled donor was Caucasian and healthy. Broader study findings: Reduced insertions were recorded for abundant cord blood beta clonotypes, with no such pattern in memory repertoires.

TCRdb reanalysed the 5' RACE reads using MiXCR and keeps one entry per CDR3 protein. The sample consists of approximately 630,000 distinct CDR3 sequences, 7.1% of them appearing once. The V and J ends lost 6 bases and 5 bases, in that order; junction bases with no gene match: 7. Germline V gene sequence: CDR1 SGHRS, CDR2 YFSETQ. The CDR3 totals 14 residues. This same sample was also taken into another study, of yellow fever vaccine responses in identical twins.

The clonotype comes from a woman between 18 and 29 years old in good health. This chain connects TRBV5-1 to TRBJ2-7, with 11 bases aligning to TRBD2. The sample was PBMCs. CDR3 loop: CASTRTSGYDEQYF. The CDR3 bases are TGCGCCAGCACCCGGACTAGCGGGTATGACGAGCAGTACTTC.